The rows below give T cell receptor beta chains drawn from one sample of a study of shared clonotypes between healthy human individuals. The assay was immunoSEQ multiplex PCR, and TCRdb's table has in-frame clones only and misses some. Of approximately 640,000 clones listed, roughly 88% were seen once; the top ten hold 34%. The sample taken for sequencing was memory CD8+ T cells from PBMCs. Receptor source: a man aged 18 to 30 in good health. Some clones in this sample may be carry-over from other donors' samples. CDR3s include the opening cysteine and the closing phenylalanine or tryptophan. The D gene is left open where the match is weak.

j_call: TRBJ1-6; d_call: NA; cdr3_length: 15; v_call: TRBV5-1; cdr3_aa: CASSLAAGSHSPLHF; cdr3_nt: TGCGCCAGCAGCTTGGCGGCAGGGTCACACTCACCCCTCCACTTT
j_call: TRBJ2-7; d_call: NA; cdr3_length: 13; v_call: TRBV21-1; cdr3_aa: CASEGGRVDEQYF; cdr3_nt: TGTGCCAGCGAAGGCGGGAGGGTCGACGAGCAGTACTTC
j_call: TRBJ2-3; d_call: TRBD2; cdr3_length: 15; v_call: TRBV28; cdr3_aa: CASPRKTSGTDTQYF; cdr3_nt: TGTGCCAGCCCGCGAAAGACTAGCGGCACAGATACGCAGTATTTT
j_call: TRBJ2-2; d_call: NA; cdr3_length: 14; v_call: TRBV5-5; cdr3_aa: CASSLSSNTGELFF; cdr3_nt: TGTGCCAGCAGCTTGTCTTCCAACACCGGGGAGCTGTTTTTT
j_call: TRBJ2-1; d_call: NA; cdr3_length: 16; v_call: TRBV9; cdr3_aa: CASSDPTRGGYNEQFF; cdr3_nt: TGTGCCAGCAGCGACCCTACCAGGGGCGGGTACAATGAGCAGTTCTTC
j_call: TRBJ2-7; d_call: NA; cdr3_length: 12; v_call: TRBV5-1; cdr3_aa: CASSAEGYEQYF; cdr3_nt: TGCGCCAGCAGCGCTGAGGGCTACGAGCAGTACTTC
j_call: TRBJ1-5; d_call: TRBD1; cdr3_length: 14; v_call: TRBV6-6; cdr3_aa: CASSYDRGRQPQHF; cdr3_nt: TGTGCCAGCAGTTACGACAGGGGGCGTCAGCCCCAGCATTTT
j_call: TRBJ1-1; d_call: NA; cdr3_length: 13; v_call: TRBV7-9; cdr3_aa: CASSPMRRGEAFF; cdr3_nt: TGTGCCAGCAGCCCGATGCGGCGTGGGGAAGCTTTCTTT
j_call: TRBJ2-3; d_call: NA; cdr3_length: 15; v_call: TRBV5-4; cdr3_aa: CASSSGPPKTDTQYF; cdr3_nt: TGTGCCAGCAGCTCGGGACCACCGAAAACAGATACGCAGTATTTT
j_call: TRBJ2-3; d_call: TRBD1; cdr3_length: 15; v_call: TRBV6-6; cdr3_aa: CASTPFGTATDTQYF; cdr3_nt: TGTGCCAGCACGCCCTTCGGGACAGCCACAGATACGCAGTATTTT
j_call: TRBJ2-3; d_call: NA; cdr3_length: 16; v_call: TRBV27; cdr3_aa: CASSSDPLRGSDTQYF; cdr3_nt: TGTGCCAGCAGTTCCGACCCTCTACGTGGGTCAGATACGCAGTATTTT
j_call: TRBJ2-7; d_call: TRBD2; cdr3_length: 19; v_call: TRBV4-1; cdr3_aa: CASSQEPWLAGASSYEQYF; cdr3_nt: TGCGCCAGCAGCCAAGAACCCTGGCTAGCGGGAGCCTCCTCCTACGAGCAGTACTTC
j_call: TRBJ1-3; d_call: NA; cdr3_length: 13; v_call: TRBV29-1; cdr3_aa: CSVYHPGGNTIYF; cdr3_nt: TGCAGCGTCTACCATCCCGGTGGAAACACCATATATTTT
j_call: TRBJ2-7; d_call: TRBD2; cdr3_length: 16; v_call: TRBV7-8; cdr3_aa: CASSRPWTSGSYEQYF; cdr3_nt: TGTGCCAGCAGCCGCCCCTGGACTAGCGGTTCCTACGAGCAGTACTTC
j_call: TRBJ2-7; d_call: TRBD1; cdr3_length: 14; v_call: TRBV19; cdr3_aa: CASSMGQGAYEQYF; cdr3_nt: TGTGCCAGTAGTATGGGACAGGGAGCCTACGAGCAGTACTTC